Following are 18 T cell receptor beta chains from one sample sequenced in a study of cytomegalovirus exposure and HLA in healthy donors (dated 2017 in TCRdb). Library generation was performed with the immunoSEQ multiplex PCR assay. The multiplex PCR relied on a mix of 60 forward primers for TCR Vbeta segments and 13 reverse primers for TCR Jbeta segments. TCRdb provides this immuneACCESS table in a form limited to in-frame rearrangements. Some clones are lacking; in checked studies, under half of them reflect an unresolved V gene, and why the rest are absent is not known. This sample lists some 120,000 clones; 65% to 75% were detected once. The top ten clonotypes cover 5.8% of the sample. Sequences were obtained from PBMCs. These receptors all stem from a woman between 45 and 65 years old in good health and CMV-seropositive.

The table lists this clone with a count of one. The V and J genes are TRBV5-1 and TRBJ1-6; D is uncertain. Germline loops: CDR1 SGHRS, CDR2 YFSETQ. Between the trimmed V and J ends, which lost 0 bases and 0 bases, there was a span of 4 bases. The CDR3 loop spans 15 amino acids. For the CDR3, the DNA is TGCGCCAGCAGCTTGGGGAGCTCCTATAATTCACCCCTCCACTTT. Its protein is CASSLGSSYNSPLHF. Using reference TRBV5-1 and TRBJ1-6 for the parts outside the CDR3, the full variable domain is KAGVTQTPRYLIKTRGQQVTLSCSPISGHRSVSWYQQTPGQGLQFLFEYFSETQRNKGNFPGRFSGRQFSNSRSEMNVSTLELGDSALYLCASSLGSSYNSPLHFGNGTRLTVT.

V usage is TRBV9 and J usage is TRBJ2-3; D is unresolved. The CDR3 sequence is 13 residues long. V lost 0 bases, J lost 4 bases, and 6 bases lay in between. The germline V gene encodes CDR1 SGDLS and CDR2 YYNGEE. The CDR3 sequence: CASSVGRADTQYF. CDR3 DNA: TGTGCCAGCAGCGTAGGGAGAGCAGATACGCAGTATTTT.

CDR3 protein: CASTRGGREETQYF. The CDR3 region has the DNA TGTGCCAGCACCAGAGGTGGTAGAGAAGAGACCCAGTACTTC. The chain has TRBV7-8 and TRBJ2-5, with no clear D. CDR1 and CDR2 (germline): SGHVS, FQNEAQ. This CDR3 has 14 residues. V was shortened by 7 bases and J by 3 bases, with 15 bases between the two germline ends.

The CDR3 loop is CASSLGAGQGNWKNYEQYF. The CDR3, as DNA: TGCGCCAGCAGCTTGGGAGCTGGACAGGGCAACTGGAAGAACTACGAGCAGTACTTC. This chain links TRBV5-1 with TRBJ2-7; 8 bases agree with TRBD1. The CDR3 has 19 residues. Germline V gene lookup returns CDR1 SGHRS and CDR2 YFSETQ. The junction had 17 bases not matched to a gene; V was cut back by 0 bases and J by 3 bases. The full variable domain, its missing parts supplied by reference TRBV5-1 and TRBJ2-7, is KAGVTQTPRYLIKTRGQQVTLSCSPISGHRSVSWYQQTPGQGLQFLFEYFSETQRNKGNFPGRFSGRQFSNSRSEMNVSTLELGDSALYLCASSLGAGQGNWKNYEQYFGPGTRLTVT.

This clone was counted only a few times. V is TRBV29-1 and J is TRBJ1-2; possibly TRBD1 for D (6 bases). V gave up 4 bases and J gave up 8 bases, with 14 bases separating them. Germline CDR1 and CDR2: SQVTM and ANQGSEA. The CDR3 runs to 12 residues. CDR3 sequence reads: CSVVGHGEGYTF. CDR3 in DNA: TGCAGCGTTGTGGGACACGGTGAGGGCTACACCTTC.

This chain connects TRBV19 to TRBJ2-5, with TRBD1 matching over 8 bases. This CDR3 spans 15 amino acids. Per germline, CDR1 LNHDA and CDR2 SQIVND (reference sequence). J gave up 5 bases and V 5 bases, and 10 bases lay outside the gene matches. The CDR3 DNA reads TGTGCCAGTAGTCCTCAAACAGGGGGGAAGGAGACCCAGTACTTC. This codes for CASSPQTGGKETQYF.

This chain uses TRBV18 with TRBJ1-3, with D maybe TRBD1 (5 bases). The V end was cut by 3 bases, the J end by 0 bases, with 12 bases between. The CDR3 is 16 amino acids. CDR1 is KGHSH, CDR2 LQKENI, per germline. For the CDR3, the DNA is TGTGCCAGCTCACCGGGCCAGGGAACCTCTGGAAACACCATATATTTT. It translates to CASSPGQGTSGNTIYF. Filled out from reference TRBV18 and TRBJ1-3, the complete variable domain reads NAGVMQNPRHLVRRRGQEARLRCSPMKGHSHVYWYRQLPEEGLKFMVYLQKENIIDESGMPKERFSAEFPKEGPSILRIQQVVRGDSAAYFCASSPGQGTSGNTIYFGEGSWLTVV.

This chain connects TRBV6-5 to TRBJ1-2; D is possibly TRBD1 (6 bases). The CDR3 consists of 12 residues. Deletions cut 6 bases from V and 3 bases from J, with 8 bases between. The germline V gene has CDR1 MNHEY and CDR2 SVGAGI. The CDR3 region is CASRQGYYGYTF. The CDR3 nucleotides are TGTGCCAGCAGGCAGGGGTACTATGGCTACACCTTC.

This chain links TRBV5-4 with TRBJ2-5; perhaps TRBD1 as D (5 bases). The V and J ends lost 0 bases and 0 bases respectively, with 6 bases between them. This CDR3 spans 14 amino acids. Per germline, CDR1 SGHNT and CDR2 YYREEE (reference sequence). As DNA, the CDR3 is TGTGCCAGCAGCTTGGGGACAAACCAAGAGACCCAGTACTTC. It is translated as CASSLGTNQETQYF.

A few counts support this clone. This chain connects TRBV19 to TRBJ1-5; D possibly corresponds to TRBD1 (5 bases). Germline-derived CDR1 and CDR2 are LNHDA and SQIVND (reference sequence). The V gene lost 5 bases and the J gene lost 4 bases, with 12 bases spanning the gap. This CDR3 has 14 residues. The CDR3 protein is CASSWGEYNQPQHF. CDR3 in DNA: TGTGCCAGTAGTTGGGGGGAGTATAATCAGCCCCAGCATTTT.

A single count supports this clone. The chain uses TRBV11-3 and TRBJ1-1; no clear D gene. V was pared by 5 bases and J by 0 bases, with 13 bases between. CDR1 and CDR2 from the germline V gene are SGHNT and YENEEA. This CDR3 contains 15 residues. In DNA form, the CDR3 reads TGTGCCAGCAGCCCCCCCGGCGGAATGAACACTGAAGCTTTCTTT. It is translated as CASSPPGGMNTEAFF.

The chain has TRBV7-2 and TRBJ2-3; the match to TRBD2 covers 9 bases. The CDR3 is 15 residues long. The trim removed 6 bases at V and 3 bases at J, leaving 7 bases unmatched. CDR1 is SGHTA and CDR2 is FQGNSA in the germline V gene. CDR3 in DNA: TGTGCCAGCAGTTGGCTAGCGGGGTCAACAGATACGCAGTATTTT. Translating gives CASSWLAGSTDTQYF.

The chain carries TRBV7-9 and TRBJ1-2; no firm D call. CDR3 length: 13 amino acids. Germline V gives CDR1 SEHNR, CDR2 FQNEAQ (reference sequence). V shed 4 bases and J shed 2 bases, with 8 bases lying between them. CDR3 bases: TGTGCCAGCAGCTCTACGGGGAACTATGGCTACACCTTC. It is translated as CASSSTGNYGYTF. Combining the CDR3 with reference TRBV7-9 and TRBJ1-2 gives the whole variable domain DTGVSQNPRHKITKRGQNVTFRCDPISEHNRLYWYRQTLGQGPEFLTYFQNEAQLEKSRLLSDRFSAERPKGSFSTLEIQRTEQGDSAMYLCASSSTGNYGYTFGSGTRLTVV.

This clone has only a few counts. The chain joins TRBV6-6 to TRBJ2-4; 7 bases line up with TRBD1. The junction had 9 bases not matched to a gene; V was cut back by 5 bases and J by 5 bases. The CDR3 is 15 residues long. Germline V gene data show CDR1 as MNHNY and CDR2 as SVGAGI (reference sequence). CDR3 in amino acids: CASSPPRQGQNIQYF. The CDR3 DNA reads TGTGCCAGCAGTCCACCTCGACAGGGCCAAAACATTCAGTACTTC.

The genes are TRBV20-1 and TRBJ1-3; D gene unclear. From germline, CDR1 is DFQATT and CDR2 SNEGSKA (reference sequence). The germline V and J ends were trimmed by 5 bases and 4 bases, with 6 bases remaining between them. CDR3 length: 11 amino acids. The CDR3 protein is CSALGGNTIYF. The CDR3 nucleotides read TGCAGTGCTCTGGGCGGAAACACCATATATTTT.

The chain is built from TRBV5-1 and TRBJ1-3; TRBD1 matches 7 bases. Germline CDR1 and CDR2: SGHRS and YFSETQ. The CDR3 has 14 residues. V shed 7 bases, J shed 4 bases, and the junction held 8 bases outside the gene matches. CDR3 residues: CASGEQGFGNTIYF. CDR3 sequence (DNA): TGCGCCAGCGGAGAACAGGGGTTCGGAAACACCATATATTTT.

Turning to this clone: The germline gene is not matched at one end of the junction; a read error may be the cause. The CDR3 DNA reads as TGTGCCGGCAGCTTGGCCAAAGGGGAACTCTACGAGCAGTACTTC. Residues: CAGSLAKGELYEQYF. J is TRBJ2-7 and V is TRBV5-4, with a possible D match to TRBD1 (5 bases). This CDR3 has 15 amino acids. Germline assignment: CDR1 SGHNT and CDR2 YYREEE (reference sequence).

The chain combines TRBV7-9 with TRBJ2-7, with 9 positions matching TRBD1. This CDR3 contains 14 residues. Germline V gives CDR1 SEHNR, CDR2 FQNEAQ (reference sequence). The V gene end was trimmed by 5 bases and the J gene end by 6 bases; junction bases not matched to a gene: 8. DNA of the CDR3: TGTGCCAGCAGCCCTACACAGGGACAGGGCGAGCAGTACTTC. It translates to CASSPTQGQGEQYF. The full variable domain, rest sourced from reference TRBV7-9 and TRBJ2-7, is DTGVSQNPRHKITKRGQNVTFRCDPISEHNRLYWYRQTLGQGPEFLTYFQNEAQLEKSRLLSDRFSAERPKGSFSTLEIQRTEQGDSAMYLCASSPTQGQGEQYFGPGTRLTVT.